The rows below give T cell receptor beta chains drawn from one sample of a study of T cells in Graves' hyperthyroidism and ophthalmopathy. TCRdb reprocessed the multiplex PCR reads via MiXCR and lists one record per CDR3 protein. The sample lists around 350,000 distinct CDR3 sequences, about 18% seen once, with 3.5% to 4% in the top ten. Sequencing was performed on blood. These receptors were taken from a young woman with Graves' hyperthyroidism. CDR3s include the opening cysteine and the closing phenylalanine or tryptophan. A D gene is named only where the DNA matches it firmly. Clone size appears in some rows only: once, few, many, or a class for an expanded clone.

size: many; length: 17; J: TRBJ2-5; D: TRBD2; V: TRBV9; DNA: TGTGCCAGCAGCTTCGGACTAGCGGGGACGACTATGGAGACCCAGTACTTC; CDR3: CASSFGLAGTTMETQYF
size: .; length: 15; J: TRBJ2-7; D: TRBD1; V: TRBV6-2/TRBV6-3; DNA: TGTGCCAGCACTCGACAGGGGGCGTCTAATTACGAGCAGTACTTC; CDR3: CASTRQGASNYEQYF
size: many; length: 12; J: TRBJ1-1; D: .; V: TRBV30; DNA: TGTGCCTGGAGTGGACTTAACACTGAAGCTTTCTTT; CDR3: CAWSGLNTEAFF
size: many; length: 14; J: TRBJ1-5; D: TRBD1; V: TRBV6-1; DNA: TGTGCCAGCAGTGATGAGGGGACAGGGCAGCCCCAGCATTTT; CDR3: CASSDEGTGQPQHF
size: many; length: 14; J: TRBJ2-3; D: .; V: TRBV12-3/TRBV12-4; DNA: TGTGCCAGCAGTTCCTTTCCCCCGGAAGATACGCAGTATTTT; CDR3: CASSSFPPEDTQYF
size: .; length: 14; J: TRBJ2-7; D: TRBD2; V: TRBV12-3/TRBV12-4; DNA: TGTGCCAGCAGTTTGGTGCGGGAGCGTTACGAGCAGTACTTC; CDR3: CASSLVRERYEQYF
size: .; length: 15; J: TRBJ1-6; D: TRBD1; V: TRBV3-1; DNA: TGTGCCAGCAGCCGGGTCACAGGGGGCGATTCACCCCTCCACTTT; CDR3: CASSRVTGGDSPLHF
size: .; length: 15; J: TRBJ1-5; D: TRBD1; V: TRBV7-2; DNA: TGTGCCAGCAGCCTGACAGGGGAGAGCAATCAGCCCCAGCATTTT; CDR3: CASSLTGESNQPQHF
size: many; length: 15; J: TRBJ2-5; D: TRBD1; V: TRBV20-1; DNA: TGCAGTGCTAGAGACGTCTGGACAGGGGGAGAGACCCAGTACTTC; CDR3: CSARDVWTGGETQYF
size: .; length: 14; J: TRBJ2-5; D: TRBD1; V: TRBV3-1; DNA: TGTGCCAGCAGCGAGACAGGGGAGCGAGAGACCCAGTACTTC; CDR3: CASSETGERETQYF
size: many; length: 15; J: TRBJ1-1; D: .; V: TRBV2; DNA: TGTGCCAGCAGTGAAGCGGGGTGGGGTAGCACTGAAGCTTTCTTT; CDR3: CASSEAGWGSTEAFF
size: many; length: 17; J: TRBJ1-1; D: TRBD1; V: TRBV10-3; DNA: TGTGCCATCAGTGAGCGATCGCCGGGACAGGGGGGCACTGAAGCTTTCTTT; CDR3: CAISERSPGQGGTEAFF
size: many; length: 13; J: TRBJ1-3; D: .; V: TRBV15; DNA: TGTGCCACCAGGGTTGGGGCTGGAAACACCATATATTTT; CDR3: CATRVGAGNTIYF
size: few; length: 13; J: TRBJ2-2; D: .; V: TRBV5-1; DNA: TGCGCCAGCAGCAAGGGAGTCACCGGGGAGCTGTTTTTT; CDR3: CASSKGVTGELFF
size: many; length: 13; J: TRBJ2-7; D: TRBD1; V: TRBV6-1; DNA: TGTGCCAGCAGGAACAGGGGTACCTACGAGCAGTACTTC; CDR3: CASRNRGTYEQYF
size: .; length: 15; J: TRBJ1-1; D: .; V: TRBV28; DNA: TGTGCCAGCAGTGCCGCAGGGATGGGAAGCACTGAAGCTTTCTTT; CDR3: CASSAAGMGSTEAFF
size: many; length: 15; J: TRBJ1-1; D: .; V: TRBV7-8; DNA: TGTGCCAGCAGCTTAGCGCGAGCAGGTTACACTGAAGCTTTCTTT; CDR3: CASSLARAGYTEAFF
size: many; length: 16; J: TRBJ1-3; D: .; V: TRBV6-1; DNA: TGTGCCAGCAGCGATCAAGGGGCGTTCTCTGGAAACACCATATATTTT; CDR3: CASSDQGAFSGNTIYF
size: .; length: 17; J: TRBJ1-2; D: TRBD1; V: TRBV12-3/TRBV12-4; DNA: TGTGCCAGCAGCCGCGGGACAGGGGGCTTGAAGTGGGATGGCTACACCTTC; CDR3: CASSRGTGGLKWDGYTF
size: .; length: 14; J: TRBJ1-3; D: .; V: TRBV18; DNA: TGTGCCAGCTCACCACCCCCTGGTGGAAACACCATATATTTT; CDR3: CASSPPPGGNTIYF
size: many; length: 15; J: TRBJ1-3; D: .; V: TRBV5-1; DNA: TGCGCCAGCAGCTTGGACAGCAACTCTGGAAACACCATATATTTT; CDR3: CASSLDSNSGNTIYF
size: many; length: 12; J: TRBJ1-1; D: .; V: TRBV5-1; DNA: TGCGCCAGCAGCTTGGTGGACACTGAAGCTTTCTTT; CDR3: CASSLVDTEAFF
size: many; length: 15; J: TRBJ1-2; D: .; V: TRBV9; DNA: TGTGCCAGCAGCACCCGACCGATGGACCACTATGGCTACACCTTC; CDR3: CASSTRPMDHYGYTF
size: .; length: 17; J: TRBJ2-7; D: .; V: TRBV18; DNA: TGTGCCAGCTCACCACCGGGTGCTGGGGGTTATTATTACGAGCAGTACTTC; CDR3: CASSPPGAGGYYYEQYF
size: many; length: 13; J: TRBJ1-5; D: .; V: TRBV12-3/TRBV12-4; DNA: TGTGCCAGCAGTTCGATCCAAAATCAGCCCCAGCATTTT; CDR3: CASSSIQNQPQHF
size: .; length: 15; J: TRBJ2-5; D: TRBD1; V: TRBV7-2; DNA: TGTGCCAGCAGCTTAAGCAGGGGGCTCCAAGAGACCCAGTACTTC; CDR3: CASSLSRGLQETQYF
size: .; length: 15; J: TRBJ1-2; D: TRBD1; V: TRBV12-3/TRBV12-4; DNA: TGTGCCAGCAGTTTTAGGTTTGGGACAGGCTATGGCTACACCTTC; CDR3: CASSFRFGTGYGYTF
size: .; length: 17; J: TRBJ2-5; D: TRBD2; V: TRBV4-1; DNA: TGCGCCAGCAGCCAAGATCTACTAGCGGGGGGGAGTGAGACCCAGTACTTC; CDR3: CASSQDLLAGGSETQYF
size: many; length: 14; J: TRBJ2-5; D: .; V: TRBV7-9; DNA: TGTGCCAGCAGCCCAAGACCCAGCCCAGAGACCCAGTACTTC; CDR3: CASSPRPSPETQYF
size: .; length: 14; J: TRBJ2-7; D: .; V: TRBV20-1; DNA: TGCAGTGCTAGGCGACCCGGGGTGACCTACGAGCAGTACTTC; CDR3: CSARRPGVTYEQYF
size: few; length: 16; J: TRBJ2-5; D: .; V: TRBV4-1; DNA: TGCGCCAGCACCCCAACCCATAGGACAGTGATAGAGACCCAGTACTTC; CDR3: CASTPTHRTVIETQYF
size: many; length: 14; J: TRBJ2-2; D: .; V: TRBV7-8; DNA: TGTGCCAGCAGCTTAGAGATCTGGACCGGGGAGCTGTTTTTT; CDR3: CASSLEIWTGELFF
size: many; length: 16; J: TRBJ2-5; D: TRBD1; V: TRBV28; DNA: TGTGCCAGCAGTTTAAGAGGGACAGGGGGCGGCGAGACCCAGTACTTC; CDR3: CASSLRGTGGGETQYF
size: many; length: 13; J: TRBJ2-7; D: .; V: TRBV5-5; DNA: TGTGCCAGCAGCTTGCTTCCCGGGTACGAGCAGTACTTC; CDR3: CASSLLPGYEQYF
size: many; length: 13; J: TRBJ2-7; D: .; V: TRBV11-3; DNA: TGTGCCAGCAGCTCCAACCGCGGGGTCGAGCAGTACTTC; CDR3: CASSSNRGVEQYF
size: many; length: 11; J: TRBJ1-5; D: .; V: TRBV12-3/TRBV12-4; DNA: TGTGCCAGCACTTCCTATCAGCCCCAGCATTTT; CDR3: CASTSYQPQHF
size: few; length: 15; J: TRBJ1-1; D: .; V: TRBV9; DNA: TGTGCCAGCAGCGCGGAACGGAGCAGAGAACCAGAAGCTTTCTTT; CDR3: CASSAERSREPEAFF
size: many; length: 14; J: TRBJ2-7; D: .; V: TRBV20-1; DNA: TGCAGTGCTAGTTGGGTAGCAAAACCCTCCGAGCAGTACTTC; CDR3: CSASWVAKPSEQYF
size: .; length: 14; J: TRBJ2-4; D: .; V: TRBV19; DNA: TGTGCCATCCACGGGCAGCGAGCCAAAAACATTCAGTACTTC; CDR3: CAIHGQRAKNIQYF
size: many; length: 12; J: TRBJ1-1; D: .; V: TRBV2; DNA: TGTGCCAGCCGGGCGGTGAACACTGAAGCTTTCTTT; CDR3: CASRAVNTEAFF
size: many; length: 11; J: TRBJ1-1; D: .; V: TRBV20-1; DNA: TGCAGTGGAATCCAGAACACTGAAGCTTTCTTT; CDR3: CSGIQNTEAFF
size: many; length: 17; J: TRBJ2-7; D: .; V: TRBV10-3; DNA: TGTGCCATCAGTGAGCCCTCCCGAGGGGGACGCTACTACGAGCAGTACTTC; CDR3: CAISEPSRGGRYYEQYF
size: many; length: 19; J: TRBJ2-7; D: TRBD2; V: TRBV12-3/TRBV12-4; DNA: TGTGCCAGCAGTTTAGGAGGAAGGGGACTGCTGGGGGGGTCCTACGAGCAGTACTTC; CDR3: CASSLGGRGLLGGSYEQYF
size: many; length: 16; J: TRBJ1-5; D: .; V: TRBV24-1; DNA: TGTGCCACCAGTGATTCCCTCTTGGGATCCGATCAGCCCCAGCATTTT; CDR3: CATSDSLLGSDQPQHF
size: many; length: 12; J: TRBJ2-5; D: TRBD2; V: TRBV30; DNA: TGTGCCCGCAGCGGGGGGGCGGAGACCCAGTACTTC; CDR3: CARSGGAETQYF